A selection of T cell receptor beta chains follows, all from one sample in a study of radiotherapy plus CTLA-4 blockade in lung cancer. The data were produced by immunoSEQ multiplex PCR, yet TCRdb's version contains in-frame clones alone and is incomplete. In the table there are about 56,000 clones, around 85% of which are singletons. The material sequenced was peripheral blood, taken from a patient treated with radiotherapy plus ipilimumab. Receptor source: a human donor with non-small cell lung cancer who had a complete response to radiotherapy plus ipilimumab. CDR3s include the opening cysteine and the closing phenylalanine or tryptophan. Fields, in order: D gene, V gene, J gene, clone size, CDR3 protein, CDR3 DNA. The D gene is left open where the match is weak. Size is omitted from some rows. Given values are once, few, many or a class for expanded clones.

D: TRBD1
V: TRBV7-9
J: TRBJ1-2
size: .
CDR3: CASSRDGTDNGYTF
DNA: TGTGCCAGCAGCCGTGACGGGACAGACAATGGCTACACCTTC

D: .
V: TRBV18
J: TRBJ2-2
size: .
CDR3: CASSQSSGTNTGELFF
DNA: TGTGCCAGCTCACAAAGCTCCGGGACAAACACCGGGGAGCTGTTTTTT

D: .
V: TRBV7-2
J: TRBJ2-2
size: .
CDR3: CASSLDGNGELFF
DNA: TGTGCCAGCAGCTTAGACGGGAACGGGGAGCTGTTTTTT

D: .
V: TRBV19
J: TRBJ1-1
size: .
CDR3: CASNNRVFNTEAFF
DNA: TGTGCCAGTAACAACAGGGTATTTAACACTGAAGCTTTCTTT

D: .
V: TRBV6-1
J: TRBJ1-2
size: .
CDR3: CASSEYFQNTYGYTF
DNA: TGTGCCAGCAGTGAATATTTCCAGAACACCTATGGCTACACCTTC

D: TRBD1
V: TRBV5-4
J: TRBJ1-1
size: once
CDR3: CASSSGTGGYTEAFF
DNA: TGTGCCAGCAGCTCAGGGACAGGGGGCTACACTGAAGCTTTCTTT

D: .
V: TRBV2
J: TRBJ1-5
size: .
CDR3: CASQGTSGSGQPQHF
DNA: TGTGCCAGCCAGGGGACATCGGGTTCGGGTCAGCCCCAGCATTTT

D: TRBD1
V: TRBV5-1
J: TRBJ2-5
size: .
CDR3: CASSLAGTGEETQYF
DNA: TGCGCCAGCAGCTTGGCCGGGACAGGGGAAGAGACCCAGTACTTC

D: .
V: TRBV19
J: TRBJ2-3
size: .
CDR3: CASSIDRGTDTQYF
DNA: TGTGCCAGTAGTATAGACAGGGGCACAGATACGCAGTATTTT

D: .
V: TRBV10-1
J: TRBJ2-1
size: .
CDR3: CASSPSSYNEQFF
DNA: TGCGCCAGCAGTCCCAGCTCCTACAATGAGCAGTTCTTC

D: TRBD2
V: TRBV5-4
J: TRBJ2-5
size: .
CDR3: CASSLGGRLAGTQYQETQYF
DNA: TGTGCCAGCAGCTTGGGAGGTCGACTAGCGGGGACTCAGTACCAAGAGACCCAGTACTTC